The 14 T cell receptor beta chains in this list originate from one sample, sequenced in a study of PD-1 blockade in classical Hodgkin lymphoma. Repertoires were generated with immunoSEQ multiplex PCR, while TCRdb's copy carries only in-frame clones and drops some. The data contain 30,000 to 45,000 clones, approximately 69% of them singletons. Every patient relapsed after autologous stem cell transplantation, and brentuximab vedotin exposure varied. This specimen consisted of peripheral blood mononuclear cells (PBMCs), obtained before the second cycle of nivolumab. These receptors were collected from a human donor with classical Hodgkin lymphoma.

The count of this clone is one. V gene TRBV6-5 combines with J gene TRBJ2-1; the D is unclear. This CDR3 contains 14 residues. The germline V and J ends were trimmed by 3 bases and 4 bases, with 10 bases remaining between them. Germline V lookup: CDR1 MNHEY, CDR2 SVGAGI. The CDR3 spells CASSYFNNYNEQFF. The DNA for the CDR3 is TGTGCCAGCAGTTATTTCAACAATTACAATGAGCAGTTCTTC.

The chain is built from TRBV2 and TRBJ1-4; D is ambiguous. Trimming cost V 6 bases and J 3 bases, with 14 bases left between them. This CDR3 contains 15 residues. Germline V gene sequence: CDR1 SNHLY, CDR2 FYNNEI. The DNA of the CDR3 is TGTGCCAGCAGCCAAAACGGGGTTTCTAATGAAAAACTGTTTTTT. Amino acids: CASSQNGVSNEKLFF.

The rearrangement joins TRBV4-1 to TRBJ1-1, with 7 nucleotides matching TRBD1. Unmatched junction bases numbered 10, after V lost 0 bases and J lost 0 bases. This CDR3 spans 18 amino acids. Germline loops: CDR1 MGHRA, CDR2 YSYEKL. The CDR3 sequence is CASSQDPTGPGMNTEAFF. For the CDR3, the DNA is TGCGCCAGCAGCCAAGACCCGACAGGGCCAGGGATGAACACTGAAGCTTTCTTT.

The rearrangement joins TRBV6-5 to TRBJ2-2; 7 bases fit TRBD2. Germline V gene data show CDR1 as MNHEY and CDR2 as SVGAGI. V shed 8 bases and J 4 bases; nucleotides not matched to a gene: 4. CDR3 length equals 13 residues. In DNA, the CDR3 is TGTGCCAGCCATGGGGGGGGCACCGGGGAGCTGTTTTTT. Amino acid sequence: CASHGGGTGELFF.

The V gene is TRBV9, the J gene TRBJ2-5; 7 nucleotides match TRBD2. CDR1 and CDR2 from the germline V gene are SGDLS and YYNGEE. Trimming at V came to 3 bases and at J to 1 base, leaving 6 bases not matched to a gene. The CDR3 covers 15 residues. This CDR3 reads CASSGDWGGQETQYF. The CDR3 DNA is TGTGCCAGCAGCGGGGACTGGGGGGGCCAAGAGACCCAGTACTTC.

This clone was detected once. The rearrangement uses TRBV7-2 and TRBJ1-5, with 9 nucleotides matching TRBD1. The CDR3 covers 15 residues. Germline V CDR1 and CDR2: SGHTA, FQGNSA. V lost 1 base, J lost 6 bases, and 4 bases stayed unmatched. The CDR3 spells CASSLDRGPGQPQHF. The CDR3, as DNA: TGTGCCAGCAGCTTAGACAGGGGGCCGGGTCAGCCCCAGCATTTT.

This chain links TRBV19 with TRBJ1-1, with a weak D call TRBD1 (5 bases). V dropped 5 bases and J dropped 8 bases, with 18 bases sitting between them. This CDR3 region has 14 residues. The germline gives CDR1 LNHDA, CDR2 SQIVND (reference sequence). The CDR3 DNA follows: TGTGCCAGTAGTGGTACCGGGACGGTCGTGGAAGCTTTCTTT. Translation gives CASSGTGTVVEAFF.

In this sample, this clone turned up once. The rearrangement links TRBV5-4 to TRBJ1-6; tentative D call: TRBD1 (5 bases). Trimming cost V 5 bases and J 0 bases, with 9 bases left between them. The CDR3 is made up of 15 amino acids. Germline loops: CDR1 SGHNT, CDR2 YYREEE (reference sequence). The CDR3 loop reads CASRYRGSYNSPLHF. Written as DNA, the CDR3 is TGTGCCAGCAGGTATAGGGGCTCCTATAATTCACCCCTCCACTTT.

V is TRBV5-1 and J is TRBJ2-7; D may correspond to TRBD1 or TRBD2 (5 bases each). From germline, CDR1 is SGHRS and CDR2 YFSETQ. The V gene lost 4 bases and the J gene lost 3 bases, with 17 bases spanning the gap. There are 15 residues in the CDR3. CDR3 in amino acids: CASSLEAGTYYEQYF. CDR3 sequence (DNA): TGCGCCAGCAGCCTGGAAGCAGGGACCTACTACGAGCAGTACTTC.

V gene TRBV10-3 combines with J gene TRBJ2-7, with TRBD2 matching over 14 bases. Trimming at V came to 7 bases and at J to 5 bases, leaving 7 bases not matched to a gene. The germline gives CDR1 ENHRY, CDR2 SYGVKD. The CDR3 has 15 residues. In DNA, the CDR3 is TGTGCCATCACAGGGACTAGCGGGAGATCGAACGAGCAGTACTTC. It yields the protein CAITGTSGRSNEQYF.

The chain combines TRBV9 with TRBJ2-7; the match to TRBD1 covers 9 bases. Germline V CDR1 and CDR2: SGDLS, YYNGEE. CDR3 length: 15 amino acids. After removal of 2 bases from V and 0 bases from J, the junction contained 3 bases not matched to a gene. As DNA, the CDR3 is TGTGCCAGCAGCGTCGGGACAGGGCCCTCCTACGAGCAGTACTTC. It is translated as CASSVGTGPSYEQYF.

This chain links TRBV6-1 with TRBJ2-5; 7 bases line up with TRBD1. From germline, CDR1 is MNHNS and CDR2 SASEGT. The junction had 6 bases not matched to a gene; V was cut back by 3 bases and J by 5 bases. CDR3 length: 14 residues. The CDR3 region is CASSDQGEWETQYF. In DNA form, the CDR3 reads TGTGCCAGCAGTGATCAGGGGGAATGGGAGACCCAGTACTTC.

The CDR3 region is CASSDRGLTGELFF. CDR3 DNA sequence: TGTGCCAGCAGTGATCGGGGTTTAACCGGGGAGCTGTTTTTT. The chain links TRBV2 to TRBJ2-2; weak D call: TRBD2 (5 bases). This CDR3 spans 14 amino acids. Trimming took 3 bases from V and 5 from J, leaving 10 bases between them. Germline CDR1 and CDR2: SNHLY and FYNNEI.

This sequence joins TRBV7-3 and TRBJ2-3; 9 bases agree with TRBD2. V lost 5 bases and J lost 2; bases outside the gene matches: 5. The germline gives CDR1 SGHTA, CDR2 FQGTGA. The CDR3 covers 15 residues. CDR3 in DNA: TGTGCCAGCAGCCTAGCGGGAACAGACACAGATACGCAGTATTTT. It yields the protein CASSLAGTDTDTQYF.